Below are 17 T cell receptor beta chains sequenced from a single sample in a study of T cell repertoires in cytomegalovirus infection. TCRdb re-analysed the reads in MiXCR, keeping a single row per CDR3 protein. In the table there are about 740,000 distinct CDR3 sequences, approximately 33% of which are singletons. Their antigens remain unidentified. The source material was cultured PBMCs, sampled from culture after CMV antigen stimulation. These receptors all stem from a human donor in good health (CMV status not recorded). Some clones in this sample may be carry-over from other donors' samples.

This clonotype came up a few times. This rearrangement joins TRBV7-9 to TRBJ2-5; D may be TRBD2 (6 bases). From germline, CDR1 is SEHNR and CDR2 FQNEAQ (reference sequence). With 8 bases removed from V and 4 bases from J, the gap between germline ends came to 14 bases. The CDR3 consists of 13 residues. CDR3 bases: TGTGCCAGCCGTAGGAGGGAAGGAGAGACCCAGTACTTC. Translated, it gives CASRRREGETQYF.

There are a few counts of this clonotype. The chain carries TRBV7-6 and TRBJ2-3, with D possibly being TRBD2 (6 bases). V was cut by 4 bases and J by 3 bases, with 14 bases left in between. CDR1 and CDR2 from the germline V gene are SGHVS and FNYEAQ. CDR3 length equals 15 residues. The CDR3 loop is CASSSQPGGTDTQYF. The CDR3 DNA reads TGTGCCAGCAGCTCCCAGCCCGGAGGGACAGATACGCAGTATTTT.

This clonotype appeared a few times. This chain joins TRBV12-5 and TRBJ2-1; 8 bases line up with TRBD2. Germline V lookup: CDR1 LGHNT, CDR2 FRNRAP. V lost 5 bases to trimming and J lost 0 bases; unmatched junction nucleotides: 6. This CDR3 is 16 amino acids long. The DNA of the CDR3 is TGTGCTAGTGGTCCCTCACTAGCGGTCTCCTACAATGAGCAGTTCTTC. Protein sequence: CASGPSLAVSYNEQFF.

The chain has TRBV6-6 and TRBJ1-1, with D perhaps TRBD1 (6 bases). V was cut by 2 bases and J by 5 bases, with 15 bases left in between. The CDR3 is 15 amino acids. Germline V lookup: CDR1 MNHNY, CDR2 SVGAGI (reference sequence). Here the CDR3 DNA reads TGTGCCAGCAGTTACACAGGGACCCCCCGGACTGAAGCTTTCTTT. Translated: CASSYTGTPRTEAFF.

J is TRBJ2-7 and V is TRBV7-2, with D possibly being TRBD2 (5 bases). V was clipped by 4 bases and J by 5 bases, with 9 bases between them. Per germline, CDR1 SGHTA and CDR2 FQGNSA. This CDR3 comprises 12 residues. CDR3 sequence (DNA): TGTGCCAGCAGCTACCGGGAAGACGAGCAGTACTTC. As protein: CASSYREDEQYF. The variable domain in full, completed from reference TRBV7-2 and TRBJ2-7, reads GAGVSQSPSNKVTEKGKDVELRCDPISGHTALYWYRQSLGQGLEFLIYFQGNSAPDKSGLPSDRFSAERTGGSVSTLTIQRTQQEDSAVYLCASSYREDEQYFGPGTRLTVT.

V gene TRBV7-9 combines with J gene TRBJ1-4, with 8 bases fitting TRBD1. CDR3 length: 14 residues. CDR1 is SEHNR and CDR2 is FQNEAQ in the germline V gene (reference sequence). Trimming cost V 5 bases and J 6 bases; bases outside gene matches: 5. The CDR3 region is CASSVGQVDEKLFF. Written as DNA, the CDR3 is TGTGCCAGCAGCGTGGGACAGGTGGATGAAAAACTGTTTTTT.

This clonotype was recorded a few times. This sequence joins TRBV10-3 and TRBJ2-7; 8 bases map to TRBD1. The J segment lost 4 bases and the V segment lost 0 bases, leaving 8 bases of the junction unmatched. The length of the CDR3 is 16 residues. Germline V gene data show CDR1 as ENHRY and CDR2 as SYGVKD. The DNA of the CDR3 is TGTGCCATCAGTGAGTCCGAGACAGGGGCTTTATACGAGCAGTACTTC. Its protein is CAISESETGALYEQYF.

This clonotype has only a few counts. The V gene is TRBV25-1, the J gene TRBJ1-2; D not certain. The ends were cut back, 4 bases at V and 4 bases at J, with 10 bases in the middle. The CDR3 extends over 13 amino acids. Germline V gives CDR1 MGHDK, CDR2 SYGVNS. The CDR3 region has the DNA TGTGCCAGCAGTGCGGCTAGAAGCTATGGCTACACCTTC. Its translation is CASSAARSYGYTF.

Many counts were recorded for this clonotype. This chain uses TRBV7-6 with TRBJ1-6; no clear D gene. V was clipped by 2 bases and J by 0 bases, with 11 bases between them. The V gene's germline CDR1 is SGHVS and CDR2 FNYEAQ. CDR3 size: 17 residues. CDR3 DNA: TGTGCCAGCAGCTTAAGGGCAGAGAGCTCCTATAATTCACCCCTCCACTTT. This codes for CASSLRAESSYNSPLHF.

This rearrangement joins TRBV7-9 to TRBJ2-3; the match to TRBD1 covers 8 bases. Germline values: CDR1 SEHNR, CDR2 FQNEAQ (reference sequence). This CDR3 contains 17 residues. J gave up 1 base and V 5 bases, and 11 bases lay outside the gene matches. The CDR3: CASSPRTGRGGTDTQYF. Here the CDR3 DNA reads TGTGCCAGCAGCCCCCGGACAGGGCGCGGAGGCACAGATACGCAGTATTTT.

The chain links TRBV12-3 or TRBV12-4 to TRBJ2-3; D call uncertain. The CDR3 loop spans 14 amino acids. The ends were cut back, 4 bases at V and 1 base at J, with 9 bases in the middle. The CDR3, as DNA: TGTGCCAGCAGTTCTAGGATGCGCACAGATACGCAGTATTTT. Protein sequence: CASSSRMRTDTQYF.

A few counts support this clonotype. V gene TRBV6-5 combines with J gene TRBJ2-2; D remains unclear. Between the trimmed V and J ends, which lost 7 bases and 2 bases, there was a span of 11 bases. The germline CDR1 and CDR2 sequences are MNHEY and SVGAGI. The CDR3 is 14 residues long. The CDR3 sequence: CASKVGINTGELFF. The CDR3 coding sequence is TGTGCCAGCAAGGTGGGGATAAACACCGGGGAGCTGTTTTTT.

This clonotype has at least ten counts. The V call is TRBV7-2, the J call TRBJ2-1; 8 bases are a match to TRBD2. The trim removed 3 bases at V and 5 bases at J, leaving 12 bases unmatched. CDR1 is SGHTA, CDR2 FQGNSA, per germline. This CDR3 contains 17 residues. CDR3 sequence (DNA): TGTGCCAGCAGCTTCGGGGGGGGCTTCCCGTCTAACAATGAGCAGTTCTTC. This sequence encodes CASSFGGGFPSNNEQFF.

The CDR3 nucleotides are TGTGCCAGCAGCTCCAGGGGACTAGCGGGTCTAGGCTACAATGAGCAGTTCTTC. Translated: CASSSRGLAGLGYNEQFF. The chain employs TRBV7-9 and TRBJ2-1, with 12 bases fitting TRBD2. This CDR3 has 18 residues. Trimming cost V 4 bases and J 3 bases; bases outside gene matches: 10. The V gene's germline CDR1 is SEHNR and CDR2 FQNEAQ (reference sequence).

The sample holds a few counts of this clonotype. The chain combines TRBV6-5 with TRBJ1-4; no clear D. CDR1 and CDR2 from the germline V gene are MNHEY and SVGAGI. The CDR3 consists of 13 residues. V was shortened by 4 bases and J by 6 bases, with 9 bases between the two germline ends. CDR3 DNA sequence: TGTGCCAGCAGTTGGGGAATTCATGAAAAACTGTTTTTT. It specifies CASSWGIHEKLFF.

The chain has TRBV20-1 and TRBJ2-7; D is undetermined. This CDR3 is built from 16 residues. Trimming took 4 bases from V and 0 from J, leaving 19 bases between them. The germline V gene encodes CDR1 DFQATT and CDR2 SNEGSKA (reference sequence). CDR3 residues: CSANSLGTHSSYEQYF. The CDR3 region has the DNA TGCAGTGCTAACAGTTTGGGAACACATAGCTCCTACGAGCAGTACTTC.

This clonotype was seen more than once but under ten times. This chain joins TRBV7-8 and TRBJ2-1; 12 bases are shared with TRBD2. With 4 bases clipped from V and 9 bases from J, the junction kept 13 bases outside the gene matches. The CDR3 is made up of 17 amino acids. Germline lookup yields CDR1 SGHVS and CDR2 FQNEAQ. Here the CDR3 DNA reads TGTGCCAGCAGCTGGCCCGGAGTAACTAGCGGGAGGTTTGAGCAGTTCTTC. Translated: CASSWPGVTSGRFEQFF.